The 14 T cell receptor beta chains below come from one sample, sequenced in a study of OX40 agonist ivuxolimab in advanced cancers. Profiling relied on immunoSEQ multiplex PCR, and the TCRdb table lists in-frame clones only, not all of them. The sample shows some 80,000 clones, 90% to 95% of them seen only once. Sequenced material: CD4+ or CD8+ T cells sorted from blood, taken in a trial of the OX40 agonist ivuxolimab. The receptors were sampled from an adult with an advanced solid tumor such as melanoma, head and neck, liver or kidney cancer.

The chain carries TRBV28 and TRBJ2-7, with 7 positions matching TRBD1. The CDR3 is 14 residues long. Germline values: CDR1 MDHEN, CDR2 SYDVKM. Losses at the gene ends were 3 bases for V and 4 bases for J; bases not matched to a gene: 6. CDR3 bases: TGTGCCAGCAGTTTTTGGGACAGCAGATACGAGCAGTACTTC. Translating it yields CASSFWDSRYEQYF.

The chain recombines TRBV5-1 with TRBJ2-1, with D maybe TRBD2 (6 bases). CDR3 length: 14 amino acids. Germline CDR1 and CDR2: SGHRS and YFSETQ. V shed 2 bases and J shed 9 bases, with 15 bases lying between them. Here the CDR3 DNA reads TGCGCCAGCAGCTTCGGGGTAGTGGAGGGTGAGCAGTTCTTC. Protein sequence: CASSFGVVEGEQFF.

The CDR3 region has the DNA TGTGCCAGCAGTAAGGACAGGGTATCAAGCTCCTATAATTCACCCCTCCACTTT. It specifies CASSKDRVSSSYNSPLHF. The chain recombines TRBV27 with TRBJ1-6, with 8 bases identical to TRBD1. CDR1 and CDR2 (germline): MNHEY, SMNVEV (reference sequence). V trimming: 5 bases; J trimming: 0 bases; junction bases outside the gene matches: 9. This CDR3 has 18 residues.

This rearrangement joins TRBV28 to TRBJ1-2; D might be TRBD1 (5 bases). CDR1 is MDHEN, CDR2 SYDVKM, per germline. This CDR3 contains 15 residues. The germline V and J ends were trimmed by 2 bases and 7 bases, with 17 bases remaining between them. The CDR3 sequence: CASSLSFKTGVGYTF. Written as DNA, the CDR3 is TGTGCCAGCAGTTTAAGTTTTAAGACGGGGGTTGGCTACACCTTC.

With regard to this clone: The same CDR3 arises from other DNA sequences in this sample as well. The chain combines TRBV11-2 with TRBJ2-1; D might be TRBD1 (5 bases). Germline loops: CDR1 SGHAT, CDR2 FQNNGV. Trimming pared 1 base from V and 7 bases from J, leaving 8 bases between. The CDR3 loop spans 13 amino acids. The CDR3 here is CASSLGRVNEQFF. The CDR3 coding sequence is TGTGCCAGCAGCTTAGGCAGGGTTAATGAGCAGTTCTTC. The complete variable domain, with remaining parts taken from reference TRBV11-2 and TRBJ2-1, reads EAGVAQSPRYKIIEKRQSVAFWCNPISGHATLYWYQQILGQGPKLLIQFQNNGVVDDSQLPKDRFSAERLKGVDSTLKIQPAKLEDSAVYLCASSLGRVNEQFFGPGTRLTVL.

This clone was found once. The rearrangement links TRBV7-2 to TRBJ2-5; a weak D match, TRBD2 (5 bases). Per the germline V gene, CDR1 is SGHTA and CDR2 is FQGNSA. The CDR3 runs to 14 residues. V was shortened by 8 bases and J by 4 bases, with 17 bases between the two germline ends. The CDR3 DNA reads TGTGCCAGCTCCACGCCGGAGGCGAGAGAGACCCAGTACTTC. It is translated as CASSTPEARETQYF.

CDR3 region: CAWSVTMGEQFF. Here the CDR3 DNA reads TGTGCCTGGAGTGTTACGATGGGTGAGCAGTTCTTC. J is TRBJ2-1 and V is TRBV30, with D uncertain. Trimming left V 0 bases short and J 9 bases short, with 9 bases between. Germline V gene lookup returns CDR1 GTSNPN and CDR2 SVGIG (reference sequence). There are 12 residues in the CDR3.

The V and J genes are TRBV28 and TRBJ2-1; D perhaps matches TRBD2 (5 bases). CDR3 length equals 11 residues. CDR1 and CDR2 from the germline V gene are MDHEN and SYDVKM. The germline V and J ends were trimmed by 4 bases and 10 bases, with 8 bases remaining between them. Here the CDR3 reads CASSSEGEQFF. CDR3 bases: TGTGCCAGCAGTTCAGAGGGAGAGCAGTTCTTC.

The rearrangement uses TRBV30 and TRBJ2-7, with a tentative D call TRBD2 (6 bases). Trimming left V 2 bases short and J 3 bases short, with 20 bases between. There are 16 residues in the CDR3. Germline CDR1 GTSNPN, CDR2 SVGIG (reference sequence). The CDR3 protein is CAWSSPRRGGLYEQYF. The CDR3 DNA reads as TGTGCCTGGAGTTCGCCCCGCCGGGGAGGCCTCTACGAGCAGTACTTC.

The chain employs TRBV2 and TRBJ2-7; D is perhaps TRBD1 (6 bases). This CDR3 is 14 amino acids long. Germline loops: CDR1 SNHLY, CDR2 FYNNEI. The V gene lost 4 bases and the J gene lost 7 bases, with 17 bases spanning the gap. The CDR3 is CASSVGTSLGEQYF. The CDR3 DNA is TGTGCCAGCAGTGTCGGGACATCCCTCGGGGAGCAGTACTTC.

A single count supports this clone. The genes are TRBV9 and TRBJ2-1; D is ambiguous. Per germline, CDR1 SGDLS and CDR2 YYNGEE. This CDR3 spans 14 amino acids. V gave up 0 bases and J gave up 8 bases, with 12 bases separating them. This chain's CDR3 is CASSVDIRRDEQFF. Written as DNA, the CDR3 is TGTGCCAGCAGCGTAGATATCAGAAGGGATGAGCAGTTCTTC.

The V and J genes are TRBV28 and TRBJ2-6; tentative D call: TRBD2 (6 bases). The germline V and J ends were trimmed by 7 bases and 2 bases, with 15 bases remaining between them. The length of the CDR3 is 16 residues. CDR1 is MDHEN, CDR2 SYDVKM, per germline. The CDR3 reads CASIPGGGTGANVLTF. CDR3 DNA sequence: TGTGCCAGCATCCCCGGTGGGGGGACTGGGGCCAACGTCCTGACTTTC.

V usage is TRBV7-9 and J usage is TRBJ1-2; D remains unclear. CDR1 is SEHNR, CDR2 FQNEAQ, per germline (reference sequence). The CDR3 contains 11 residues. Trimming left V 4 bases short and J 6 bases short, with 6 bases between. The CDR3 coding sequence is TGTGCCAGCAGCTCCCAACATGGCTACACCTTC. Its translation is CASSSQHGYTF.

V is TRBV28 and J is TRBJ1-1, with D possibly being TRBD1 (6 bases). V gave up 6 bases and J gave up 1 base, with 12 bases separating them. The CDR3 length is 14 residues. Looked up from germline, CDR1 is MDHEN and CDR2 is SYDVKM. The CDR3 region has the DNA TGTGCCAGCAGCCCCGGGACAAAGAACACTGAAGCTTTCTTT. Its protein is CASSPGTKNTEAFF.